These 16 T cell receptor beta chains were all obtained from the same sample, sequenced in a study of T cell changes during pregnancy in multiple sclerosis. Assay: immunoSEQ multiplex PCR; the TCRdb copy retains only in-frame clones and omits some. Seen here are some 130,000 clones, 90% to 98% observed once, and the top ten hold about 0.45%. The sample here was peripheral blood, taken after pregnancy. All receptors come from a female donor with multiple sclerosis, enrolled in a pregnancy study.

CDR3 in DNA: TGTGCCAGCAGCTTATCGACTAGCGTCTCCTACGAGCAGTACTTC. This gives the protein CASSLSTSVSYEQYF. This sequence joins TRBV7-2 and TRBJ2-7; 8 bases align to TRBD2. This CDR3 has 15 amino acids. Trimming at V came to 2 bases and at J to 0 bases, leaving 3 bases not matched to a gene. Germline values: CDR1 SGHTA, CDR2 FQGNSA.

The CDR3 region is CASSLVQGETQYF. For the CDR3, the DNA is TGTGCCAGCAGCTTGGTCCAGGGTGAGACCCAGTACTTC. The rearrangement links TRBV5-4 to TRBJ2-5, with D maybe TRBD1 (5 bases). There are 13 residues in the CDR3. Trimming stripped 0 bases from V and 5 bases from J, with 8 bases between. Germline CDR1 reads SGHNT; CDR2 reads YYREEE (reference sequence).

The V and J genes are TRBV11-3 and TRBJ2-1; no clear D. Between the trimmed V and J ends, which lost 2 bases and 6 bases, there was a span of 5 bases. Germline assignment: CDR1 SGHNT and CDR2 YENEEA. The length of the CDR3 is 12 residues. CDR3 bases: TGTGCCAGCAGCTTACTAGGCAATGAGCAGTTCTTC. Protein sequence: CASSLLGNEQFF.

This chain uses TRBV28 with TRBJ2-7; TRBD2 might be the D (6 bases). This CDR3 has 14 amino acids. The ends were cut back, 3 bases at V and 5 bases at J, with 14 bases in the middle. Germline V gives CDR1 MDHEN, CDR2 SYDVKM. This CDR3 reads CASSFVRGRNEQYF. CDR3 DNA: TGTGCCAGCAGTTTCGTACGGGGGAGGAACGAGCAGTACTTC.

The CDR3 DNA reads TGTGCCAGCAGTTTCTGGCGCAGGGGCACCGGGGAGCTGTTTTTT. Protein product: CASSFWRRGTGELFF. The V call is TRBV28, the J call TRBJ2-2; tentative D call: TRBD1 (6 bases). The V end lost 3 bases, the J end lost 4 bases, and 12 bases lay between the germline ends. The CDR3 consists of 15 residues. Germline loops: CDR1 MDHEN, CDR2 SYDVKM.

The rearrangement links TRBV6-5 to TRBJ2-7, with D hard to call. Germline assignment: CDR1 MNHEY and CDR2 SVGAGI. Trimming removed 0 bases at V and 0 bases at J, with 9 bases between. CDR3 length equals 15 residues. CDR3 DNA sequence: TGTGCCAGCAGTTACTCGAGCTACCACTCCTACGAGCAGTACTTC. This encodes CASSYSSYHSYEQYF.

CDR3 residues: CASNRQGAEAFF. CDR3 DNA: TGTGCCAGCAACAGACAGGGGGCTGAAGCTTTCTTT. This chain uses TRBV9 with TRBJ1-1, with 9 nucleotides matching TRBD1. The CDR3 is made up of 12 amino acids. With V trimmed by 6 bases and J by 6 bases, 3 bases remained unmatched. Germline values: CDR1 SGDLS, CDR2 YYNGEE.

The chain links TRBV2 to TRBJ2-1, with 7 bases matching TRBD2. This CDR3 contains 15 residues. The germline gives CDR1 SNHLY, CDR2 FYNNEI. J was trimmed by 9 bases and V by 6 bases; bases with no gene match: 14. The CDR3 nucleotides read TGTGCCAGCAGGGATCTTACGGGACTATCATCTGAGCAGTTCTTC. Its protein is CASRDLTGLSSEQFF.

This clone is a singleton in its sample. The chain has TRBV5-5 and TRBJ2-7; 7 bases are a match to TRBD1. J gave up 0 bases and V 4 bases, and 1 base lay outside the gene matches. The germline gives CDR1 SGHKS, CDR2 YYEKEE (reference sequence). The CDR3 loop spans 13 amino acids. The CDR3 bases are TGTGCCAGCAGCGGGGACAGCTCCTACGAGCAGTACTTC. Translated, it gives CASSGDSSYEQYF. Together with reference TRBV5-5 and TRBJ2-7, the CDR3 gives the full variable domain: DAGVTQSPTHLIKTRGQQVTLRCSPISGHKSVSWYQQVLGQGPQFIFQYYEKEERGRGNFPDRFSARQFPNYSSELNVNALLLGDSALYLCASSGDSSYEQYFGPGTRLTVT.

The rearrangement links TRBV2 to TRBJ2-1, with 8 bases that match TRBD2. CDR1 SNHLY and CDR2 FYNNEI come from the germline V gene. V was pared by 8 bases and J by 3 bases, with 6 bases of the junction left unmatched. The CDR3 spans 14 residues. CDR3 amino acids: CASLLAEDYNEQFF. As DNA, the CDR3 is TGTGCCAGCCTACTAGCGGAAGACTACAATGAGCAGTTCTTC.

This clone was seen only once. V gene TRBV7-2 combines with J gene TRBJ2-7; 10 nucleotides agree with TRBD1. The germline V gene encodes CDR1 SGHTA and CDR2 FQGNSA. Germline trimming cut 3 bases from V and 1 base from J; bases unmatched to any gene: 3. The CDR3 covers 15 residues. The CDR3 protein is CASSLGQGRSYEQYF. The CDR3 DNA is TGTGCCAGCAGCTTGGGACAGGGGCGATCCTACGAGCAGTACTTC.

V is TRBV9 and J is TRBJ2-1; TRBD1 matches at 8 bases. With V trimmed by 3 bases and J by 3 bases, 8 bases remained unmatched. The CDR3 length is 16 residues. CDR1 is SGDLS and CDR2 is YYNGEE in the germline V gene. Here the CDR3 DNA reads TGTGCCAGCAGCGAACAGGGGGTTGGGAACTACAATGAGCAGTTCTTC. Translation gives CASSEQGVGNYNEQFF.

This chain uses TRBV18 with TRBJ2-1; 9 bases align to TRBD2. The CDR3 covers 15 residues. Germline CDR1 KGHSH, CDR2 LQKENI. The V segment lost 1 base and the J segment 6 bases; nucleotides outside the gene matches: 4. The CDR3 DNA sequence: TGTGCCAGCTCACCACGGATAGCGGGAGCCAATGAGCAGTTCTTC. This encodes CASSPRIAGANEQFF.

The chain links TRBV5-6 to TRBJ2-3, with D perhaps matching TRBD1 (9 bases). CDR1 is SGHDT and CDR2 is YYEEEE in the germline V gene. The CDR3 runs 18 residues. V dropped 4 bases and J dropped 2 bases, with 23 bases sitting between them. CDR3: CASSPDRGTSGFTDTQYF. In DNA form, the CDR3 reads TGTGCCAGCAGCCCGGACAGGGGAACTAGCGGTTTCACAGATACGCAGTATTTT.

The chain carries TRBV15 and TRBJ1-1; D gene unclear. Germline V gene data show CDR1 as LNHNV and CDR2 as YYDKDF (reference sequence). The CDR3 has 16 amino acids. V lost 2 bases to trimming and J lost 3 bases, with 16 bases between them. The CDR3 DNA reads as TGTGCCACCAGCAGATCGAAGTCCTTACTGGACACTGAAGCTTTCTTT. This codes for CATSRSKSLLDTEAFF.

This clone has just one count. CDR3 nucleotides: TGTGCCAGCAGAGAGGGACAGGGTTTCTACGAGCAGTACTTC. Protein product: CASREGQGFYEQYF. The rearrangement links TRBV2 to TRBJ2-7; 9 bases are shared with TRBD1. This CDR3 is built from 14 residues. CDR1 and CDR2 (germline): SNHLY, FYNNEI. V shed 6 bases, J shed 3 bases, and the junction held 6 bases outside the gene matches.